The 16 T cell receptor beta chains reported below all come from one sample, sequenced in a study of CD8 T cells in ankylosing spondylitis. Study-level points and caveats: A motif of under ten highly homologous TCR beta variants was seen as apparently characteristic of ankylosing spondylitis blood.

TCRdb re-called the 5' RACE reads through MiXCR, storing one row per CDR3 protein. Counted here are 350,000 to 550,000 distinct CDR3 sequences, 25% to 30% occurring once; the ten biggest clones make up 0.89%. Which antigens these TCRs recognize remains unknown. The sequencing input was blood, either unsorted or a sorted T cell fraction (not recorded which). The receptor set was obtained from a male donor with ankylosing spondylitis.

The chain has TRBV21-1 and TRBJ1-1. TRBV21-1 is a pseudogene segment. The CDR3 spans 14 residues. The CDR3 region is CASYAGRLDTEAFF. The DNA for the CDR3 is TGTGCCAGCTACGCGGGGAGGTTGGACACTGAAGCTTTCTTT.

The chain is built from TRBV6-5 and TRBJ1-4, with D possibly being TRBD1 (5 bases). Trimming took off 4 bases at V and 5 bases at J, with 11 bases between the two ends. The CDR3 extends over 14 amino acids. Germline-derived CDR1 and CDR2 are MNHEY and SVGAGI. The DNA of the CDR3 is TGTGCCAGCAGTTGGGACGGTTTGAATGAAAAACTGTTTTTT. Amino acid sequence: CASSWDGLNEKLFF.

This clonotype was counted a few times. This sequence joins TRBV29-1 and TRBJ2-3; 10 bases fit TRBD2. Trimming removed 4 bases from V and 4 bases from J; junction bases left unmatched: 8. The CDR3 consists of 15 residues. Germline V gives CDR1 SQVTM, CDR2 ANQGSEA. The CDR3 DNA sequence: TGCAGCGTTGCCCGGGCTAGCGGGAGTTCAGATACGCAGTATTTT. Encoded protein: CSVARASGSSDTQYF.

This chain connects TRBV12-3 or TRBV12-4 to TRBJ2-2, with unresolved D. The CDR3 is 13 residues long. Trimming removed 6 bases from V and 6 bases from J, with 11 bases in between. CDR3 loop: CASSPTWPGELFF. The CDR3 region has the DNA TGTGCCAGCAGCCCTACTTGGCCCGGGGAGCTGTTTTTT.

In its sample, this clonotype was seen a few times. The V gene is TRBV29-1, the J gene TRBJ2-5, with 7 bases matching TRBD2. The germline V gene encodes CDR1 SQVTM and CDR2 ANQGSEA. CDR3 size: 14 residues. V shed 8 bases and J 2 bases; nucleotides not matched to a gene: 11. CDR3 region: CSFARGVRQETQYF. The CDR3 region has the DNA TGCAGCTTTGCTCGGGGGGTCCGACAAGAGACCCAGTACTTC.

V gene TRBV27 combines with J gene TRBJ2-1, with TRBD2 matching 11 bases. V lost 5 bases to trimming and J lost 8 bases; unmatched junction nucleotides: 8. The CDR3 runs 15 residues. Germline V CDR1 and CDR2: MNHEY, SMNVEV (reference sequence). CDR3: CASSRTSGSPYEQFF. In DNA form, the CDR3 reads TGTGCCAGCAGTCGTACTAGCGGGAGCCCTTATGAGCAGTTCTTC.

This clonotype was picked up a small number of times. J is TRBJ1-5 and V is TRBV7-9; tentative D call: TRBD1 (6 bases). Germline V gene data show CDR1 as SEHNR and CDR2 as FQNEAQ (reference sequence). Trimming removed 1 base at V and 3 bases at J, with 10 bases between. CDR3 length: 15 residues. The chain's CDR3 is CASSLGAGANQPQHF. The CDR3 nucleotides are TGTGCCAGCAGCTTAGGGGCAGGGGCCAATCAGCCCCAGCATTTT.

This clonotype turned up a few times. This chain links TRBV6-1 with TRBJ1-2, with 7 bases identical to TRBD1. The V gene end was trimmed by 6 bases and the J gene end by 4 bases; junction bases not matched to a gene: 8. The CDR3 has 14 amino acids. Germline-derived CDR1 and CDR2 are MNHNS and SASEGT. Written as DNA, the CDR3 is TGTGCCAGCAGCCAATCCGGGACAGTCTATGGCTACACCTTC. Protein sequence: CASSQSGTVYGYTF.

This clonotype was seen more than once but under ten times. The chain employs TRBV3-1 and TRBJ1-5, with D uncertain. Germline V lookup: CDR1 LGHDT, CDR2 YNNKEL (reference sequence). The ends were cut back, 6 bases at V and 4 bases at J, with 10 bases in the middle. This CDR3 is built from 13 residues. This CDR3 reads CASRPGPNQPQHF. The CDR3, as DNA: TGTGCCAGCAGACCCGGTCCTAATCAGCCCCAGCATTTT.

Ten or more counts support this clonotype. The CDR3, as DNA: TGTGCCAGCAGTCTAACAGGGGCAGGCACTGAAGCTTTCTTT. This sequence encodes CASSLTGAGTEAFF. The chain links TRBV12-3 or TRBV12-4 to TRBJ1-1; the match to TRBD1 covers 7 bases. The CDR3 is made up of 14 amino acids. The trim removed 5 bases at V and 4 bases at J, leaving 7 bases unmatched.

The chain employs TRBV5-1 and TRBJ2-1, with 10 bases aligning to TRBD2. J was trimmed by 5 bases and V by 4 bases; bases with no gene match: 12. This CDR3 is built from 17 residues. Germline CDR1 is SGHRS and CDR2 is YFSETQ. The CDR3 sequence: CASSGQVGTSANNEQFF. DNA for the CDR3: TGCGCCAGCAGCGGCCAAGTTGGGACTAGCGCTAACAATGAGCAGTTCTTC.

The chain employs TRBV12-3 or TRBV12-4 and TRBJ2-3, with 10 nucleotides matching TRBD2. With V trimmed by 6 bases and J by 2 bases, 17 bases remained unmatched. This CDR3 spans 19 amino acids. CDR3 nucleotide sequence: TGTGCCAGCAGCTCATCGGGGACTAGCGACTCAACGTACACAGATACGCAGTATTTT. This gives the protein CASSSSGTSDSTYTDTQYF.

This clonotype was seen many times. V and J are TRBV24-1 and TRBJ1-2; D might be TRBD1 (5 bases). V was cut by 2 bases and J by 4 bases, with 7 bases left in between. CDR3 length equals 13 residues. The germline V gene encodes CDR1 KGHDR and CDR2 SFDVKD. The CDR3 region is CATSDSGGYGYTF. Here the CDR3 DNA reads TGTGCCACCAGTGATTCCGGGGGCTATGGCTACACCTTC.

There are a few counts of this clonotype. The gene calls are TRBV6-2 or TRBV6-3 and TRBJ2-7; D is ambiguous. The CDR3 is 12 amino acids. CDR1 is MNHEY and CDR2 is SVGEGT in the germline V gene. The V and J ends lost 7 bases and 4 bases respectively, with 11 bases between them. The CDR3 spells CASKSPPYEQYV. The CDR3 DNA reads as TGTGCCAGCAAATCCCCGCCATACGAGCAGTACGTC.

This chain connects TRBV25-1 to TRBJ2-1, with TRBD2 identical over 7 bases. The CDR3 totals 14 residues. V was clipped by 6 bases and J by 5 bases; unmatched bases: 7. From germline, CDR1 is MGHDK and CDR2 SYGVNS. CDR3 amino acids: CASSPASGNNEQFF. The CDR3 DNA reads as TGTGCCAGCAGCCCTGCTAGCGGTAACAATGAGCAGTTCTTC.

The chain links TRBV10-2 to TRBJ2-5, with D unresolved. The CDR3 has 13 residues. Germline V lookup: CDR1 WSHSY, CDR2 SAAADI. V lost 4 bases to trimming and J lost 0 bases, with 6 bases between them. The CDR3 reads CASSVPNQETQYF. The DNA for the CDR3 is TGCGCCAGCAGTGTCCCCAACCAAGAGACCCAGTACTTC.